The clone carrying this T cell receptor (beta chain) was counted ten times or more. The germline CDR1 and CDR2 sequences are SGHAT and FQNNGV. The CDR3 loop spans 15 amino acids. V lost 3 bases to trimming and J lost 8 bases, with 19 bases between them. TCRdb recomputed calls from the reads with MiXCR, one row per CDR3 protein. The top ten hold about a tenth of the sample, which has approximately 500,000 distinct CDR3 sequences, roughly 10% seen once. This sample is part of a study of T cell repertoires in cytomegalovirus infection. Study context: Indicated by public TCR beta signatures were CMV infection and matching HLA type.

The sample comprised PBMCs. This chain connects TRBV11-2 to TRBJ1-2; perhaps TRBD1 as D (6 bases). This sequence was found in a human donor in good health (CMV status not recorded). Some clones in this sample may be carry-over from other donors' samples. The CDR3 bases are TGTGCCAGCAGCTTCCCTGGGGGCCCCATCGGGGGCTACACCTTC. It translates to CASSFPGGPIGGYTF.